The clone carrying this T cell receptor (beta chain) turned up a few times. The sample's time point: blood 2 weeks post-SBRT. As for treatment: 15 Gy SBRT to primary tumor, nephrectomy 4 weeks later. Radiation-treated patients gave blood at baseline, week 2 and week 4. Clear cell pathology was present in this patient's renal cell carcinoma. The sample originates from a study of radiation and T cells in renal cell carcinoma. Study information: Nephrectomy followed 15 Gy stereotactic body radiation by 4 weeks.

Germline V gene data show CDR1 as LNHDA and CDR2 as SQIVND (reference sequence). The CDR3 has 13 amino acids. The V segment lost 7 bases and the J segment 9 bases; nucleotides outside the gene matches: 10. The method was immunoSEQ multiplex PCR; TCRdb's version includes in-frame clones alone and lacks a portion of them. Of almost 50,000 clones listed, less than 85% are singletons. The rearrangement uses TRBV19 and TRBJ2-7, with 9 bases fitting TRBD1. This TCR came from a woman aged 70-85 years with renal cell carcinoma. The sample in question was blood, obtained from a patient whose treatment included radiotherapy and nephrectomy. The CDR3 DNA reads as TGTGCCAGTACCCCCGGGACAGGGAGCGGGCAGTACTTC. This translates into CASTPGTGSGQYF.